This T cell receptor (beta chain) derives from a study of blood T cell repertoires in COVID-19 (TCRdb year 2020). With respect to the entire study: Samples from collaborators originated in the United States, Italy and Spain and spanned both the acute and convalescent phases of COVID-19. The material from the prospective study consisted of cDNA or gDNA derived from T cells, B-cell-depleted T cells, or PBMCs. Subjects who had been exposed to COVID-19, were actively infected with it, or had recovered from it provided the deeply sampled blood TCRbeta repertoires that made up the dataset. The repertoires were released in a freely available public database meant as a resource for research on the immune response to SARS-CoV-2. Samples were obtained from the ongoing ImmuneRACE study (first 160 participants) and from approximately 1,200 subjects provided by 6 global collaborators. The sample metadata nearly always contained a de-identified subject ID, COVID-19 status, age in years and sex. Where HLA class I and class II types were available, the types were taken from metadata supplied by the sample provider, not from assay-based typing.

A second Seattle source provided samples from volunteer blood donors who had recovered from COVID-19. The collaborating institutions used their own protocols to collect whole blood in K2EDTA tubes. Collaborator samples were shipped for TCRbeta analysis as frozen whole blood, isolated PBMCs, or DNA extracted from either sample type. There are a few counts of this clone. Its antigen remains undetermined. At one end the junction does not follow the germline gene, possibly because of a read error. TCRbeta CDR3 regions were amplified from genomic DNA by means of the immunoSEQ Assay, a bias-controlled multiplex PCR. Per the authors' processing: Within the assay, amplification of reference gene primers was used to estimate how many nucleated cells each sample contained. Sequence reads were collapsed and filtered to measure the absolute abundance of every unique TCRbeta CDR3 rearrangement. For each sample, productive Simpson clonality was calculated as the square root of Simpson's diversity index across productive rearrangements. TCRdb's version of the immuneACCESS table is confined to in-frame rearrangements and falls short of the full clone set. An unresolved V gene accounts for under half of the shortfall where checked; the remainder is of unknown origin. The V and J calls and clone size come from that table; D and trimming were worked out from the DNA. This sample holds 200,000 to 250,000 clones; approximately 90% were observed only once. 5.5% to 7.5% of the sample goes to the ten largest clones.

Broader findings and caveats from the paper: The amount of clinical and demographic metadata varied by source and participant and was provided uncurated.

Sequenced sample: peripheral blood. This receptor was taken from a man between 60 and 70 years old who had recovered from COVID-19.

The CDR3 region: CASSPGGGVAF. The DNA is TGTGCCAGCAGTCCGGGGGGGGGCGTCGCATTC. Recombination linked TRBV6-6 to TRBJ2-7; the central 8 bases match TRBD2. Reading the germline V gene (reference sequence) gives CDR1 MNHNY and CDR2 SVGAGI. The CDR3 has 11 amino acids, counting the end cysteine and phenylalanine. Only the CDR3 DNA is retained, 33 bases long and in frame from the first base.